The 10 T cell receptor beta chains given below trace back to one sample, sequenced in a study of OX40 agonist ivuxolimab in advanced cancers. Sequencing was performed with immunoSEQ multiplex PCR; in TCRdb, only in-frame clones are kept and a portion is missing. The data hold fewer than 85,000 clones, with approximately 86% observed a single time. Specimen: CD4+ or CD8+ T cells sorted from blood, collected in a trial of the OX40 agonist ivuxolimab. Receptors originate from an adult with an advanced solid tumor such as melanoma, head and neck, liver or kidney cancer.

The chain uses TRBV5-4 and TRBJ2-5, with D hard to call. The end of the DNA aligns better with TRBJ2-7, so the J call may be wrong. CDR1 SGHNT and CDR2 YYREEE come from the germline V gene (reference sequence). The length of the CDR3 is 14 residues. Here the CDR3 reads CASSPRGDSYEQYF. The DNA of the CDR3 is TGTGCCAGCAGCCCCCGAGGTGACTCCTACGAGCAGTACTTC.

The CDR3 region is CATSRGQGGSGANVLTF. Here the CDR3 DNA reads TGTGCCACCAGCAGGGGACAGGGGGGCTCTGGGGCCAACGTCCTGACTTTC. The chain carries TRBV15 and TRBJ2-6, with TRBD1 matching over 11 bases. Germline-derived CDR1 and CDR2 are LNHNV and YYDKDF (reference sequence). The CDR3 runs 17 residues. V was clipped by 3 bases and J by 0 bases; unmatched bases: 1.

CDR3 in DNA: TGCGCCAGCAGCCAAGATCGGGGGGGGCTGTGGGAGCAGTACTTC. It is translated as CASSQDRGGLWEQYF. The chain recombines TRBV4-1 with TRBJ2-7; 8 nucleotides align to TRBD2. V shed 0 bases, J shed 7 bases, and the junction held 8 bases outside the gene matches. CDR3 length equals 15 residues. The germline CDR1 and CDR2 sequences are MGHRA and YSYEKL.

The chain carries TRBV6-6 and TRBJ2-4, with TRBD1 as a possible D gene (5 bases). Germline V CDR1 and CDR2: MNHNY, SVGAGI (reference sequence). The length of the CDR3 is 15 residues. V lost 5 bases, J lost 8 bases, and 19 bases lay in between. CDR3 sequence reads: CASSQGLVFDYIQYF. CDR3 coding DNA: TGTGCCAGCAGTCAGGGTTTGGTCTTCGATTACATTCAGTACTTC.

The chain is built from TRBV5-4 and TRBJ2-4, with 7 bases that match TRBD2. The V segment lost 2 bases and the J segment 9 bases; nucleotides outside the gene matches: 8. In germline, CDR1 is SGHNT, CDR2 YYREEE (reference sequence). The CDR3 runs 14 residues. The CDR3 is CASSLAGPGGIQYF. The CDR3 DNA reads TGTGCCAGCAGCTTAGCGGGGCCTGGGGGCATTCAGTACTTC.

This clone showed up just once. V usage is TRBV18 and J usage is TRBJ2-3; possible D gene TRBD2, 6 bases. The V and J ends lost 7 bases and 3 bases respectively, with 20 bases between them. This CDR3 contains 16 residues. CDR1 KGHSH and CDR2 LQKENI come from the germline V gene. The CDR3 bases are TGTGCCAGCTGCCCCCGGGACTGGACGGATACAGATACGCAGTATTTT. Encoded protein: CASCPRDWTDTDTQYF.

The chain recombines TRBV5-1 with TRBJ1-6, with D possibly matching TRBD1 (6 bases). Between the trimmed V and J ends, which lost 1 base and 7 bases, there was a span of 9 bases. Germline CDR1 and CDR2: SGHRS and YFSETQ. The length of the CDR3 is 14 residues. The CDR3: CASSLTQGNSPLHF. The CDR3 coding sequence is TGCGCCAGCAGCTTGACACAGGGCAATTCACCCCTCCACTTT.

This chain uses TRBV7-2 with TRBJ2-7; perhaps TRBD2 as D (6 bases). CDR1 SGHTA and CDR2 FQGNSA come from the germline V gene. Trimming took off 4 bases at V and 5 bases at J, with 15 bases between the two ends. The CDR3 covers 14 residues. The CDR3 region is CASSSTGLFDEQYF. The DNA of the CDR3 is TGTGCCAGCAGCTCAACGGGACTTTTTGACGAGCAGTACTTC.

This chain links TRBV5-8 with TRBJ1-3; the D is unclear. Trimming removed 3 bases at V and 0 bases at J, with 13 bases between. There are 16 residues in the CDR3. Germline-derived CDR1 and CDR2 are SGHTS and YDEGEE. The DNA of the CDR3 is TGTGCCAGCAGCTCGTTCGGACGGGGCTCTGGAAACACCATATATTTT. Its protein is CASSSFGRGSGNTIYF.

The chain couples TRBV5-6 to TRBJ1-4, with 10 bases aligning to TRBD1. Trimming cost V 2 bases and J 5 bases; bases outside gene matches: 12. Germline V gene sequence: CDR1 SGHDT, CDR2 YYEEEE. CDR3 length: 18 amino acids. CDR3 nucleotide sequence: TGTGCCAGCAGCTTCCCGGGGACAGGGGCCGACGGGAATGAAAAACTGTTTTTT. Translating gives CASSFPGTGADGNEKLFF.